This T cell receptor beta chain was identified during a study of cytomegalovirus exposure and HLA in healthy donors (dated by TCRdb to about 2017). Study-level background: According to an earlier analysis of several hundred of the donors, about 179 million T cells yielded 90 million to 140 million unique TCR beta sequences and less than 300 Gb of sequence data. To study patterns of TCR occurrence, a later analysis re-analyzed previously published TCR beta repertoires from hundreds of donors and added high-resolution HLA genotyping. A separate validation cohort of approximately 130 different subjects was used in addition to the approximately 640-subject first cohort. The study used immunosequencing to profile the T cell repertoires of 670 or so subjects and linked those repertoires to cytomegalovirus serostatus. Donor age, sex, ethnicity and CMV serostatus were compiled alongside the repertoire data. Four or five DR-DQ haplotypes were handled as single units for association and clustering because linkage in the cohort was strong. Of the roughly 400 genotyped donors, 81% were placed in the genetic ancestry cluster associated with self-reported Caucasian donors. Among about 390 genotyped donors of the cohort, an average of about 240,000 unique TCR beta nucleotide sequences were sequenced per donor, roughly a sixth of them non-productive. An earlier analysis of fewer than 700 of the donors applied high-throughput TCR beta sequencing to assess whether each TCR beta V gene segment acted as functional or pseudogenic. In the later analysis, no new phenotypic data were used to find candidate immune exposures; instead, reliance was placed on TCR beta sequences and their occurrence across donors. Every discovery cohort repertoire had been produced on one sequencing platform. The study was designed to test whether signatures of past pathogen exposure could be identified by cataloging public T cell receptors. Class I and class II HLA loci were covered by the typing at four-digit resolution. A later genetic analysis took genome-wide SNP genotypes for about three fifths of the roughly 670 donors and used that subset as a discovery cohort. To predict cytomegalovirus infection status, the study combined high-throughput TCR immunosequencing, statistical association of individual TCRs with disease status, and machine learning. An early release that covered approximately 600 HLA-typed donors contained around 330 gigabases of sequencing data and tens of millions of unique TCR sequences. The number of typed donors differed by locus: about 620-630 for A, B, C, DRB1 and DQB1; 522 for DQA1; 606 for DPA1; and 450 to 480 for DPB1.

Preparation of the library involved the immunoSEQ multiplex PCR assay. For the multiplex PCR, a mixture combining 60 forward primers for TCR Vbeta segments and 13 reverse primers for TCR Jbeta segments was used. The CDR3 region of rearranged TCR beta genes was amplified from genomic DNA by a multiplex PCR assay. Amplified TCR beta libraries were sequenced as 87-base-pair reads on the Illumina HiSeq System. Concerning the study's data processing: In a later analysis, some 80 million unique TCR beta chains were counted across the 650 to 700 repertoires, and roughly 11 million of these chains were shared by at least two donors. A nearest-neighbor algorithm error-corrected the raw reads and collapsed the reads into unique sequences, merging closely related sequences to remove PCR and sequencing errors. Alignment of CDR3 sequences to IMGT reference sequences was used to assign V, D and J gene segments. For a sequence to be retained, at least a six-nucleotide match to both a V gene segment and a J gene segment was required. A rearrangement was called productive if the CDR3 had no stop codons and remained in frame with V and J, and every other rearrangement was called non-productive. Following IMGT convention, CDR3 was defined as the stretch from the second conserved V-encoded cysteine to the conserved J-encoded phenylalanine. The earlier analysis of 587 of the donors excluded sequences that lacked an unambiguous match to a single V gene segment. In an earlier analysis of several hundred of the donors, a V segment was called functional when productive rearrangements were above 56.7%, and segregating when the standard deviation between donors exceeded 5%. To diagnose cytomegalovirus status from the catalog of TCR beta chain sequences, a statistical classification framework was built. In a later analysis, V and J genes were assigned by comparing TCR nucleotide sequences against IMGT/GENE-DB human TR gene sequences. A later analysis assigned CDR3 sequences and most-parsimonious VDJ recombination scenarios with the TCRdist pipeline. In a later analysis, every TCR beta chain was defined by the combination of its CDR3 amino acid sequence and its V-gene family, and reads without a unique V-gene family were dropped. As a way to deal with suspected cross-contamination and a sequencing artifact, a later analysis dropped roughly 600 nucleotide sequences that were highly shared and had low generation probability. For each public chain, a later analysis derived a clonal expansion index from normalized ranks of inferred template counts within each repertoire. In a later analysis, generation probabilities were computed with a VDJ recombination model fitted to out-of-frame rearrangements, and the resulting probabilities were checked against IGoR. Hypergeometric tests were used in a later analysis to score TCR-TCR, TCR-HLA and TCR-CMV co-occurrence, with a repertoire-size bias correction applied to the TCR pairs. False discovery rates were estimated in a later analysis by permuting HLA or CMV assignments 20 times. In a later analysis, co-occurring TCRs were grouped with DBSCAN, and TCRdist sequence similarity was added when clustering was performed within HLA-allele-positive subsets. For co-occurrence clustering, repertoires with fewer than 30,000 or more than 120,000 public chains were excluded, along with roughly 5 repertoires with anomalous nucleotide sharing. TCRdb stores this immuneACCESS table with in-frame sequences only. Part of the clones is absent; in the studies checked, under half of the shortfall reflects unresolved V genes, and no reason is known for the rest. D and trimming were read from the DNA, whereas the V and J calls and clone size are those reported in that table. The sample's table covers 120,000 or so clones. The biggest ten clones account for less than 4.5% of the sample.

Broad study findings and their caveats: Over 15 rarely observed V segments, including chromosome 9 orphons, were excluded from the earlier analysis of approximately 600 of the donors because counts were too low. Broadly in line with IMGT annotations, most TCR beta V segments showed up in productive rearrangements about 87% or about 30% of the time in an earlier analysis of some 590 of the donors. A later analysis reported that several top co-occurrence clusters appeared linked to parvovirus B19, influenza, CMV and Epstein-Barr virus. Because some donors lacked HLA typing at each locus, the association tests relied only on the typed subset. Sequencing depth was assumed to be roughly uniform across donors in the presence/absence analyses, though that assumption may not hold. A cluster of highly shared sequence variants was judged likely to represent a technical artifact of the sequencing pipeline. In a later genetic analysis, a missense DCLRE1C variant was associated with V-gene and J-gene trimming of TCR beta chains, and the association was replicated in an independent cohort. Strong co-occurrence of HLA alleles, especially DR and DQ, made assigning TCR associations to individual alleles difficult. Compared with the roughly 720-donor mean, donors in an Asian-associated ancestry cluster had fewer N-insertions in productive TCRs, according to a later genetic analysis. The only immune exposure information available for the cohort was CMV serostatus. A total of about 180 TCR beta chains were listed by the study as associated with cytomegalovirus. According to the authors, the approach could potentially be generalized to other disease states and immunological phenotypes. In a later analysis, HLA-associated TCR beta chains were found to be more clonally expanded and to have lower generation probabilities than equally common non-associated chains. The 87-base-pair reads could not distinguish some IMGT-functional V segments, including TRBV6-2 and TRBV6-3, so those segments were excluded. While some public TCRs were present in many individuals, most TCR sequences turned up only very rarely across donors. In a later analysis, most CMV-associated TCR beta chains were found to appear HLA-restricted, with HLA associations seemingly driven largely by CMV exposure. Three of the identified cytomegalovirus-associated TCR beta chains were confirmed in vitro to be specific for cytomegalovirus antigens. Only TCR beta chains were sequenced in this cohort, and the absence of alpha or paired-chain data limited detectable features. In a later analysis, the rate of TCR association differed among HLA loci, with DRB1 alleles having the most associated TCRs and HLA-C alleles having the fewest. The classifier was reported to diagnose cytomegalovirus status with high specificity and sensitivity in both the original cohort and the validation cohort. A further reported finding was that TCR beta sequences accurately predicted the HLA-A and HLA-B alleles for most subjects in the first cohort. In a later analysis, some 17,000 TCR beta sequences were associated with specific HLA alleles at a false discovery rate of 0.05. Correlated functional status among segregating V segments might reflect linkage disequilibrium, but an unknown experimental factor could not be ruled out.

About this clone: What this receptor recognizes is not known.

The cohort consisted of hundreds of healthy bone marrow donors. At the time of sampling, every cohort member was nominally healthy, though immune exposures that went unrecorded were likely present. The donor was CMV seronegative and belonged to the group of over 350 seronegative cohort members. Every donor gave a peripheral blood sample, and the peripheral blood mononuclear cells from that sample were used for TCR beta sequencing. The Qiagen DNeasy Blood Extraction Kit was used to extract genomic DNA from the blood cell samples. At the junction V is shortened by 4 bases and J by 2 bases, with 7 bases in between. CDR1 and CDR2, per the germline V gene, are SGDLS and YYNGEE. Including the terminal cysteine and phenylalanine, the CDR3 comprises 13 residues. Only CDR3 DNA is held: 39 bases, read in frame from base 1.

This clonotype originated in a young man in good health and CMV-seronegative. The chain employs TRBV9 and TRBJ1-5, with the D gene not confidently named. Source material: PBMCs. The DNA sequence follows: TGTGCCAGCAGCCCCGCGGGCAATCAGCCCCAGCATTTT. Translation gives CASSPAGNQPQHF. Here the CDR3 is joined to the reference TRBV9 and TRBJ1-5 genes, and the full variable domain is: DSGVTQTPKHLITATGQRVTLRCSPRSGDLSVYWYQQSLDQGLQFLIQYYNGEERAKGNILERFSAQQFPDLHSELNLSSLELGDSALYFCASSPAGNQPQHFGDGTRLSIL.